The rows below give T cell receptor beta chains drawn from one sample of a study of T cells in Graves' hyperthyroidism and ophthalmopathy. In TCRdb, the multiplex PCR reads were re-called with MiXCR into one record per CDR3 protein. This sample yields more than 300,000 distinct CDR3 sequences, of which about 17% are seen a single time; around 35% belongs to the top ten. Sequenced material: blood. These TCRs come from a woman aged 25-40 years with Graves' hyperthyroidism that later progressed to Graves' ophthalmopathy. Both conserved end residues are part of each CDR3. A D gene is named only where the DNA matches it firmly. Size values are once, few and many counts, or a class for expanded clones, and some rows have none.

V: TRBV2; J: TRBJ1-4; length: 15; D: -; size: many; DNA: TGTGCCAGCAGGACGATTGGGGCGTCGAATGAAAAACTGTTTTTT; CDR3: CASRTIGASNEKLFF
V: TRBV6-2/TRBV6-3; J: TRBJ2-1; length: 18; D: -; size: -; DNA: TGTGCCAGCAGCCAAGGTATTGGGTCGGAGAGCTCCTACAATGAGCAGTTCTTC; CDR3: CASSQGIGSESSYNEQFF
V: TRBV5-1; J: TRBJ2-1; length: 14; D: -; size: -; DNA: TGCGCCAGCAGCACCCAGAGCTCCTACAATGAGCAGTTCTTC; CDR3: CASSTQSSYNEQFF
V: TRBV28; J: TRBJ1-4; length: 16; D: TRBD1; size: many; DNA: TGTGCCAGCAGCGGGGACAGCTGGACAACTAATGAAAAACTGTTTTTT; CDR3: CASSGDSWTTNEKLFF
V: TRBV19; J: TRBJ2-7; length: 14; D: -; size: -; DNA: TGTGCCAGTAGTGTCAGGGGTGGCTACCACGAGCAGTACTTC; CDR3: CASSVRGGYHEQYF
V: TRBV5-1; J: TRBJ1-2; length: 14; D: TRBD1; size: few; DNA: TGCGCCAGCAGCTCCGGGACAGGATTCTATGGCTACACCTTC; CDR3: CASSSGTGFYGYTF
V: TRBV6-5; J: TRBJ2-1; length: 15; D: TRBD2; size: many; DNA: TGTGCCAGCAGTTACATCGGGGGGGGCCAGAGTGAGCAGTTCTTC; CDR3: CASSYIGGGQSEQFF
V: TRBV27; J: TRBJ2-7; length: 13; D: -; size: many; DNA: TGTGCCAGCAGCAACGGAGGCAGCTACGAGCAGTACTTC; CDR3: CASSNGGSYEQYF
V: TRBV7-9; J: TRBJ1-1; length: 14; D: -; size: -; DNA: TGTGCCAGCAGCTTAGATCAGGCGGACACTGAAGCTTTCTTT; CDR3: CASSLDQADTEAFF
V: TRBV5-5; J: TRBJ2-1; length: 12; D: -; size: many; DNA: TGTGCCAGCAGCGGAGTGGGCAATGAGCAGTTCTTC; CDR3: CASSGVGNEQFF
V: TRBV19; J: TRBJ2-2; length: 16; D: TRBD1; size: many; DNA: TGTGCCAGTAGGATTCAGCGACAGGGAGTCACCGGGGAGCTGTTTTTT; CDR3: CASRIQRQGVTGELFF
V: TRBV28; J: TRBJ1-5; length: 15; D: TRBD1; size: many; DNA: TGTGCCAGCAGTTTTGGGACAGGGGAATATCAGCCCCAGCATTTT; CDR3: CASSFGTGEYQPQHF
V: TRBV12-3/TRBV12-4; J: TRBJ1-1; length: 14; D: TRBD1; size: -; DNA: TGTGCCAGCAGACAGGGGGCGCTTCACACTGAAGCTTTCTTT; CDR3: CASRQGALHTEAFF
V: TRBV28; J: TRBJ1-2; length: 13; D: TRBD1; size: -; DNA: TGTGCCAGCAGGCCCCCGGGACAGTATGGCTACACCTTC; CDR3: CASRPPGQYGYTF
V: TRBV5-1; J: TRBJ1-3; length: 16; D: -; size: -; DNA: TGCGCCAGCAGCTTGAACAGCGCTGGCTCTGGAAACACCATATATTTT; CDR3: CASSLNSAGSGNTIYF
V: TRBV2; J: TRBJ2-1; length: 12; D: -; size: many; DNA: TGTGCCAGCAGGGGTTTCTACAATGAGCAGTTCTTC; CDR3: CASRGFYNEQFF
V: TRBV19; J: TRBJ2-2; length: 13; D: -; size: -; DNA: TGTGCCAGTAGTATGAGCCGCACCGGGGAGCTGTTTTTT; CDR3: CASSMSRTGELFF
V: TRBV12-3/TRBV12-4; J: TRBJ2-1; length: 15; D: TRBD2; size: many; DNA: TGTGCCAGCAAACGGACTAGCGGAGGATACAATGAGCAGTTCTTC; CDR3: CASKRTSGGYNEQFF
V: TRBV6-1; J: TRBJ1-2; length: 15; D: TRBD1; size: -; DNA: TGTGCCAGCAGTGGGGGGAACAGGGGGCTTGGTGGCTACACCTTC; CDR3: CASSGGNRGLGGYTF
V: TRBV6-2/TRBV6-3; J: TRBJ2-2; length: 14; D: TRBD2; size: few; DNA: TGTGCCAGCACCCGGACTAGTCCATTCGGGGAGCTGTTTTTT; CDR3: CASTRTSPFGELFF
V: TRBV27; J: TRBJ1-5; length: 15; D: -; size: many; DNA: TGTGCCAGCTCTAACCGGGACGGAGGCAATCAGCCCCAGCATTTT; CDR3: CASSNRDGGNQPQHF
V: TRBV28; J: TRBJ2-5; length: 12; D: -; size: -; DNA: TGTGCCAGCAGCCACCGGGTAGAGACCCAGTACTTC; CDR3: CASSHRVETQYF
V: TRBV28; J: TRBJ1-5; length: 14; D: TRBD1; size: many; DNA: TGTGCCAGCAACTACAGGGGGAAGAGTCAGCCCCAGCATTTT; CDR3: CASNYRGKSQPQHF
V: TRBV28; J: TRBJ2-3; length: 19; D: TRBD2; size: many; DNA: TGTGCCAGCAGTTTCGGACTAGCGGGGGGGCTTATAGGAACAGATACGCAGTATTTT; CDR3: CASSFGLAGGLIGTDTQYF
V: TRBV7-9; J: TRBJ1-2; length: 12; D: TRBD1; size: many; DNA: TGTGCCAGCAGTGACAGGGTGTATGGCTACACCTTC; CDR3: CASSDRVYGYTF
V: TRBV6-1; J: TRBJ2-1; length: 13; D: -; size: many; DNA: TGTGCCAGCAGAGTTTGGAGGGACAATGAGCAGTTCTTC; CDR3: CASRVWRDNEQFF
V: TRBV28; J: TRBJ1-2; length: 12; D: -; size: few; DNA: TGTGCCAGCAGTCTTCTTAGTAGGGGCTACACCTTC; CDR3: CASSLLSRGYTF
V: TRBV4-1; J: TRBJ2-2; length: 19; D: TRBD1; size: many; DNA: TGCGCCAGCAGCCAAGAAGATACGGGACAGGGGCCAACCACCGGGGAGCTGTTTTTT; CDR3: CASSQEDTGQGPTTGELFF
V: TRBV19; J: TRBJ1-2; length: 12; D: -; size: many; DNA: TGTGCCAGTATGGACGGCAACTATGGCTACACCTTC; CDR3: CASMDGNYGYTF
V: TRBV5-6; J: TRBJ2-1; length: 22; D: TRBD2; size: few; DNA: TGTGCCAGCAGCTTGGGCGGGAGCCGGGTACTAGCGGGGGGTAGCTCCTACAATGAGCAGTTCTTC; CDR3: CASSLGGSRVLAGGSSYNEQFF
V: TRBV6-2/TRBV6-3; J: TRBJ1-2; length: 14; D: -; size: many; DNA: TGTGCCAGCAGTTACTCCTCTGGGGCTGGTGGCTACACCTTC; CDR3: CASSYSSGAGGYTF
V: TRBV19; J: TRBJ1-1; length: 14; D: -; size: few; DNA: TGTGCCAGTAGCCTAAATCACGGGGGGGGTGAAGCTTTCTTT; CDR3: CASSLNHGGGEAFF
V: TRBV29-1; J: TRBJ1-2; length: 13; D: TRBD1; size: many; DNA: TGCAGCGCCCAACCGGACAGGGGCGATGGCTACACCTTC; CDR3: CSAQPDRGDGYTF
V: TRBV2; J: TRBJ2-7; length: 12; D: -; size: many; DNA: TGTGCCAGCAGCTCAAACGCCGGGGAGCAGTACTTC; CDR3: CASSSNAGEQYF
V: TRBV20-1; J: TRBJ2-5; length: 15; D: -; size: few; DNA: TGCAGTGCTAGAGATCGCAGGGAAGGTGGAGAGACCCAGTACTTC; CDR3: CSARDRREGGETQYF
V: TRBV19; J: TRBJ1-5; length: 18; D: TRBD1; size: few; DNA: TGTGCCAGTAGTATAAGTTCCGGGACAGGGAGTTTGGGTCAGCCCCAGCATTTT; CDR3: CASSISSGTGSLGQPQHF
V: TRBV25-1; J: TRBJ1-5; length: 14; D: -; size: -; DNA: TGTGCCAGCAGTGACGGACAGAACAATCAGCCCCAGCATTTT; CDR3: CASSDGQNNQPQHF
V: TRBV27; J: TRBJ2-3; length: 15; D: -; size: -; DNA: TGTGCCAGCAGTTATCAACGGGGTAGCACAGATACGCAGTATTTT; CDR3: CASSYQRGSTDTQYF
V: TRBV9; J: TRBJ2-1; length: 17; D: -; size: -; DNA: TGTGCCAGCAGCGTAGGCAGGGACTCGAGCTCCTACAATGAGCAGTTCTTC; CDR3: CASSVGRDSSSYNEQFF
V: TRBV7-9; J: TRBJ2-6; length: 17; D: -; size: -; DNA: TGTGCCAGCAGTGCAGGGGGGTCGTTCGCTGGGGCCAACGTCCTGAATTTC; CDR3: CASSAGGSFAGANVLNF
V: TRBV10-3; J: TRBJ2-7; length: 15; D: -; size: many; DNA: TGTGCCATCAGTGAAGGCCGGGACACCTCCTACGAGCAGTACTTC; CDR3: CAISEGRDTSYEQYF